This is a list of T cell receptor beta chains from one sample in a study of OX40 agonist ivuxolimab in advanced cancers. The data were produced by immunoSEQ multiplex PCR, yet TCRdb's version contains in-frame clones alone and is incomplete. The sample contains 28,000 or so clones, around four fifths of which appear only once. This specimen consisted of CD4+ or CD8+ T cells sorted from blood, obtained in a trial of the OX40 agonist ivuxolimab. These receptors were taken from an adult with an advanced solid tumor such as melanoma, head and neck, liver or kidney cancer. Both conserved end residues are part of each CDR3. Fields, in order: J gene, clone size, V gene, CDR3 protein. Part of the rows lack a size; the others show once, few, many or a class for expanded clones.

TRBJ2-2 few TRBV5-6 CASSLTSGGTGELFF
TRBJ1-4 . TRBV7-9 CASSLVGANEKLFF
TRBJ1-2 few TRBV7-9 CASSLTPGRYGYTF
TRBJ1-2 once TRBV6-7 CATGTLDYGYTF
TRBJ2-7 few TRBV10-3 CAIGPGTGILHEQYF
TRBJ1-1 . TRBV6-1 CASSETVVSEAFF
TRBJ1-1 . TRBV7-2 CASSLVSDTEAFF
TRBJ2-3 . TRBV27 CASSLAGLWVDTQYF
TRBJ1-5 . TRBV5-5 CASSFEGVYSNQPQHF
TRBJ1-5 . TRBV19 CASSLGVNSNQPQHF
TRBJ1-2 . TRBV14 CASSPSDRVYGYTF
TRBJ1-2 . TRBV9 CASSPEDRSLPYGYTF
TRBJ2-3 . TRBV7-3 CASSFHPTSGGTDTQYF
TRBJ2-3 . TRBV7-9 CASSHLQGPQGTDTQYF
TRBJ2-7 . TRBV6-9 CASSYSSTISEQYF
TRBJ2-5 . TRBV7-9 CASSLAQGEWGTQYF
TRBJ1-3 . TRBV6-6 CASRPGFSGNTIYF
TRBJ2-7 medium-sized TRBV4-3 CASSQGAGAYEQYF
TRBJ2-7 . TRBV9 CASSVAGGDYEQYF
TRBJ2-1 . TRBV7-2 CASSLAGRDYNEQFF
TRBJ2-2 . TRBV25-1 CATERGGELFF
TRBJ1-2 . TRBV27 CASRRDGNYGYTF